The 27 T cell receptor beta chains in this list originate from one sample, sequenced in a study of blood T cell repertoires in COVID-19. Clones were sequenced by immunoSEQ multiplex PCR, and TCRdb holds only the in-frame ones, with some missing. The profile shows under 250,000 clones, roughly 84% of them singletons. The material sequenced was peripheral blood. The receptors shown here come from a woman between 35 and 50 years old who had recovered from COVID-19.

This rearrangement joins TRBV28 to TRBJ1-4; no clear D. V gave up 5 bases and J gave up 6 bases, with 19 bases separating them. This CDR3 has 16 amino acids. Germline CDR1 reads MDHEN; CDR2 reads SYDVKM. The CDR3 reads CASSPTPPLRDEKLFF. In nucleotides, the CDR3 is TGTGCCAGCAGTCCTACCCCCCCCCTGCGAGATGAAAAACTGTTTTTT. The full variable domain, with the rest looked up from reference TRBV28 and TRBJ1-4, is DVKVTQSSRYLVKRTGEKVFLECVQDMDHENMFWYRQDPGLGLRLIYFSYDVKMKEKGDIPEGYSVSREKKERFSLILESASTNQTSMYLCASSPTPPLRDEKLFFGSGTQLSVL.

This chain connects TRBV5-1 to TRBJ1-1, with D possibly matching TRBD1 (5 bases). The CDR3 has 13 residues. CDR1 and CDR2 from the germline V gene are SGHRS and YFSETQ. V shed 6 bases and J shed 4 bases, with 13 bases lying between them. In DNA, the CDR3 is TGCGCCAGCAACCAAGCGGGGGGCACTGAAGCTTTCTTT. As protein: CASNQAGGTEAFF. Full variable domain (outside the CDR3, taken from reference TRBV5-1 and TRBJ1-1): KAGVTQTPRYLIKTRGQQVTLSCSPISGHRSVSWYQQTPGQGLQFLFEYFSETQRNKGNFPGRFSGRQFSNSRSEMNVSTLELGDSALYLCASNQAGGTEAFFGQGTRLTVV.

This clone has just a few counts. The rearrangement uses TRBV7-8 and TRBJ1-4; D is unresolved. V was clipped by 4 bases and J by 6 bases, with 12 bases between them. The CDR3 consists of 14 residues. Per the germline V gene, CDR1 is SGHVS and CDR2 is FQNEAQ. DNA for the CDR3: TGTGCCAGCAGCTCCGTGCGAGGGTATGAAAAACTGTTTTTT. Translated: CASSSVRGYEKLFF.

CDR3 region: CAWWGGQANQPQHF. CDR3 nucleotide sequence: TGTGCCTGGTGGGGAGGACAGGCCAATCAGCCCCAGCATTTT. The chain is built from TRBV30 and TRBJ1-5, with 7 bases fitting TRBD1. The germline V gene encodes CDR1 GTSNPN and CDR2 SVGIG (reference sequence). The CDR3 totals 14 residues. Trimming cost V 5 bases and J 3 bases; bases outside gene matches: 7.

V is TRBV5-1 and J is TRBJ1-2; D ambiguous. CDR3 length: 13 amino acids. The germline V and J ends were trimmed by 0 bases and 3 bases, with 6 bases remaining between them. Germline lookup yields CDR1 SGHRS and CDR2 YFSETQ. CDR3 sequence reads: CASSLDPDYGYTF. The CDR3 region has the DNA TGCGCCAGCAGCTTGGATCCGGACTATGGCTACACCTTC.

The genes are TRBV5-4 and TRBJ2-7, with D perhaps matching TRBD2 (6 bases). CDR3 length: 13 residues. Trimming stripped 3 bases from V and 5 bases from J, with 12 bases between. CDR1 is SGHNT and CDR2 is YYREEE in the germline V gene (reference sequence). The CDR3 DNA sequence: TGTGCCAGCAGCTCCACGGGAGCCGACGAGCAGTACTTC. It translates to CASSSTGADEQYF.

The chain joins TRBV30 to TRBJ2-7; D unresolved. The CDR3 is 13 residues long. In germline, CDR1 is GTSNPN, CDR2 SVGIG (reference sequence). The V end was cut by 0 bases, the J end by 7 bases, with 13 bases between. CDR3 sequence reads: CAWSVNAIGEQYF. CDR3 nucleotides: TGTGCCTGGAGTGTAAATGCGATCGGTGAGCAGTACTTC.

As regards this clone: At the DNA level, this CDR3 is encoded by other sequences in the same sample as well. This chain uses TRBV5-1 with TRBJ2-5; 8 bases line up with TRBD2. The trim removed 0 bases at V and 0 bases at J, leaving 7 bases unmatched. This CDR3 contains 17 residues. CDR1 is SGHRS and CDR2 is YFSETQ in the germline V gene. The CDR3 loop reads CASSLGLAGVYQETQYF. The CDR3 DNA follows: TGCGCCAGCAGCTTGGGTCTAGCGGGCGTGTACCAAGAGACCCAGTACTTC.

In its sample, this clone was seen once. The chain has TRBV30 and TRBJ2-7, with a tentative D call TRBD2 (5 bases). Germline CDR1 reads GTSNPN; CDR2 reads SVGIG (reference sequence). The germline V and J ends were trimmed by 5 bases and 1 base, with 15 bases remaining between them. The CDR3 has 14 residues. CDR3 region: CAWARPPGSYEQYF. CDR3 coding DNA: TGTGCCTGGGCCCGACCCCCGGGATCCTACGAGCAGTACTTC.

J is TRBJ2-3 and V is TRBV28; TRBD1 agrees at 11 bases. Germline-derived CDR1 and CDR2 are MDHEN and SYDVKM. With 5 bases clipped from V and 4 bases from J, the junction kept 2 bases outside the gene matches. The CDR3 is made up of 14 amino acids. The CDR3 sequence: CASSGTGGADTQYF. The CDR3 coding sequence is TGTGCCAGCAGTGGGACAGGGGGAGCAGATACGCAGTATTTT.

Points on this clone: The same CDR3 can be traced to other DNA sequences in this sample. The chain joins TRBV7-9 to TRBJ1-2, with D perhaps TRBD1 (5 bases). This CDR3 comprises 12 residues. Between the trimmed V and J ends, which lost 5 bases and 4 bases, there was a span of 8 bases. In germline, CDR1 is SEHNR, CDR2 FQNEAQ (reference sequence). This CDR3 reads CASSPGGYGYTF. As DNA, the CDR3 is TGTGCCAGCAGCCCCGGGGGCTATGGCTACACCTTC.

The chain couples TRBV7-9 to TRBJ1-5, with TRBD1 as a possible D gene (5 bases). The V gene lost 5 bases and the J gene lost 6 bases, with 14 bases spanning the gap. CDR1 is SEHNR, CDR2 FQNEAQ, per germline (reference sequence). CDR3 length: 14 residues. CDR3 in amino acids: CASSPGGAGQPQHF. CDR3 coding DNA: TGTGCCAGCAGCCCAGGAGGGGCGGGTCAGCCCCAGCATTTT.

The chain carries TRBV12-3 or TRBV12-4 and TRBJ1-5; D unresolved. With 4 bases removed from V and 6 bases from J, the gap between germline ends came to 7 bases. The CDR3 is 12 amino acids. CDR3 bases: TGTGCCAGCAGTTCAGGCCGTCAGCCCCAGCATTTT. Its protein product is CASSSGRQPQHF.

The V and J genes are TRBV28 and TRBJ1-5; D is ambiguous. CDR1 is MDHEN, CDR2 SYDVKM, per germline. This CDR3 region has 14 residues. Trimming shortened V by 3 bases and J by 5 bases, and 11 bases separated the two germline ends. The CDR3 sequence: CASSFIGEDQPQHF. For the CDR3, the DNA is TGTGCCAGCAGTTTTATCGGGGAGGATCAGCCCCAGCATTTT.

The chain combines TRBV2 with TRBJ1-1; 7 bases fit TRBD1. With V trimmed by 6 bases and J by 0 bases, 4 bases remained unmatched. This CDR3 spans 14 amino acids. Germline values: CDR1 SNHLY, CDR2 FYNNEI. In nucleotides, the CDR3 is TGTGCCAGCAGCGGTGACAGGGTGAACACTGAAGCTTTCTTT. As protein: CASSGDRVNTEAFF.

The rearrangement links TRBV28 to TRBJ2-7; TRBD1 agrees at 9 bases. Per the germline V gene, CDR1 is MDHEN and CDR2 is SYDVKM. The V gene end was trimmed by 6 bases and the J gene end by 1 base; junction bases not matched to a gene: 7. The length of the CDR3 is 15 residues. Here the CDR3 DNA reads TGTGCCAGCAGCCCAGGGACAGGGCATTCCTACGAGCAGTACTTC. This translates into CASSPGTGHSYEQYF. Filled out from reference TRBV28 and TRBJ2-7, the complete variable domain reads DVKVTQSSRYLVKRTGEKVFLECVQDMDHENMFWYRQDPGLGLRLIYFSYDVKMKEKGDIPEGYSVSREKKERFSLILESASTNQTSMYLCASSPGTGHSYEQYFGPGTRLTVT.

This clone was observed once. This CDR3 is CASRTASGNTIYF. The CDR3 nucleotides are TGTGCCAGCAGGACAGCCTCTGGAAACACCATATATTTT. This sequence joins TRBV6-5 and TRBJ1-3, with D possibly TRBD1 on 5 matching bases. Trimming stripped 6 bases from V and 0 bases from J, with 6 bases between. Germline V lookup: CDR1 MNHEY, CDR2 SVGAGI. The CDR3 runs 13 residues.

The chain recombines TRBV24-1 with TRBJ2-1; TRBD2 aligns across 10 bases. The V gene end was trimmed by 1 base and the J gene end by 8 bases; junction bases not matched to a gene: 7. The CDR3 is 16 amino acids. Germline V gene sequence: CDR1 KGHDR, CDR2 SFDVKD. The CDR3 sequence: CATSDFTTSGSDEQFF. In DNA, the CDR3 is TGTGCCACCAGTGATTTCACGACTAGCGGGTCTGATGAGCAGTTCTTC.

This chain links TRBV6-1 with TRBJ1-6; D gene uncertain. V was shortened by 3 bases and J by 6 bases, with 6 bases between the two germline ends. Germline-derived CDR1 and CDR2 are MNHNS and SASEGT. The CDR3 is 13 amino acids. CDR3 coding DNA: TGTGCCAGCAGTGAGGGCACTAATTCACCCCTCCACTTT. It codes for CASSEGTNSPLHF.

This clone was seen a few times. V and J are TRBV3-1 (or the pseudogene TRBV3-2) and TRBJ1-2; tentatively, D is TRBD1 (5 bases). The CDR3 consists of 15 residues. The germline V and J ends were trimmed by 0 bases and 6 bases, with 14 bases remaining between them. Germline lookup yields CDR1 LGHDT and CDR2 YNNKEL (reference sequence). The CDR3 bases are TGTGCCAGCAGCCAAGACTGGGGCCCGGGGGATGGCTACACCTTC. As protein: CASSQDWGPGDGYTF.

The J gene is TRBJ2-1, the V gene TRBV11-2, with a possible D match to TRBD2 (6 bases). Trimming left V 7 bases short and J 10 bases short, with 17 bases between. Germline values: CDR1 SGHAT, CDR2 FQNNGV. The CDR3 loop spans 13 amino acids. The CDR3, as DNA: TGTGCCAGCAAGCTGGCGGGGAGGCCAGAGCAGTTCTTC. Protein product: CASKLAGRPEQFF.

This chain connects TRBV7-9 to TRBJ1-2; D is uncertain. CDR3 length equals 11 residues. V gave up 3 bases and J gave up 7 bases, with 6 bases separating them. Germline lookup yields CDR1 SEHNR and CDR2 FQNEAQ (reference sequence). CDR3 bases: TGTGCCAGCAGCTTGGAGCGTGGCTACACCTTC. Translating it yields CASSLERGYTF. The full variable domain, rest sourced from reference TRBV7-9 and TRBJ1-2, is DTGVSQNPRHKITKRGQNVTFRCDPISEHNRLYWYRQTLGQGPEFLTYFQNEAQLEKSRLLSDRFSAERPKGSFSTLEIQRTEQGDSAMYLCASSLERGYTFGSGTRLTVV.

Turning to this clone: Distinct nucleotide sequences in the sample also encode this CDR3. This sequence joins TRBV10-2 and TRBJ1-5; 9 nucleotides align to TRBD1. CDR1 WSHSY and CDR2 SAAADI come from the germline V gene. J gave up 2 bases and V 4 bases, and 0 bases lay outside the gene matches. The CDR3 totals 14 residues. The CDR3 is CASSGTGGNQPQHF. The DNA of the CDR3 is TGCGCCAGCAGTGGGACAGGGGGCAATCAGCCCCAGCATTTT.

V usage is TRBV10-3 and J usage is TRBJ2-7; no clear D. Trimming shortened V by 3 bases and J by 0 bases, and 15 bases separated the two germline ends. The CDR3 has 16 amino acids. Looked up from germline, CDR1 is ENHRY and CDR2 is SYGVKD. The DNA for the CDR3 is TGTGCCATCAGTGATCTTGAGAGGTCCACCTCCTACGAGCAGTACTTC. Translating gives CAISDLERSTSYEQYF.

About this clone itself: A junction end diverges from the germline sequence, so it may reflect a read error. The CDR3: CASRENRKASF. The DNA for the CDR3 is TGTGCCAGTAGAGAGAACAGGAAGGCGAGTTTT. The chain uses TRBV19 and TRBJ1-1, with D perhaps TRBD1 (5 bases). Germline V lookup: CDR1 LNHDA, CDR2 SQIVND (reference sequence). The CDR3 loop spans 11 amino acids.

This chain connects TRBV18 to TRBJ1-6; D is possibly TRBD1 (6 bases). This CDR3 comprises 14 residues. Germline V gene sequence: CDR1 KGHSH, CDR2 LQKENI. V lost 3 bases, J lost 6 bases, and 9 bases lay in between. For the CDR3, the DNA is TGTGCCAGCTCACCTGGACAGTTTAATTCACCCCTCCACTTT. Encoded protein: CASSPGQFNSPLHF.

The CDR3 DNA reads TGTGCCAGCAGTTACTCGAGGCAGGGGAGTTCACCCCTCCACTTT. It is translated as CASSYSRQGSSPLHF. The V call is TRBV6-5, the J call TRBJ1-6; TRBD1 is a possible D gene (6 bases). Trimming left V 0 bases short and J 9 bases short, with 12 bases between. This CDR3 region has 15 residues. Per germline, CDR1 MNHEY and CDR2 SVGAGI.